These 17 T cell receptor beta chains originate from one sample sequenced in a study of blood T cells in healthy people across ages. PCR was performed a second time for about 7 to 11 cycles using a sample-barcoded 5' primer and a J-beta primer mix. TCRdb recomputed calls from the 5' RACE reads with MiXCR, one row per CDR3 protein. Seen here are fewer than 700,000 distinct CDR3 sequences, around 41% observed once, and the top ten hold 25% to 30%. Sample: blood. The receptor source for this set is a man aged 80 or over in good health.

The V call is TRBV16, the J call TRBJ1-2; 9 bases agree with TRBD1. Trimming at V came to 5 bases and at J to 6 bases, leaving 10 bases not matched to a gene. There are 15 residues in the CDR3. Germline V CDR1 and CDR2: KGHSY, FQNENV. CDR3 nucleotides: TGTGCCAGCAGCGATTCGAATTGGGACAGGGATGGCTACACCTTC. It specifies CASSDSNWDRDGYTF.

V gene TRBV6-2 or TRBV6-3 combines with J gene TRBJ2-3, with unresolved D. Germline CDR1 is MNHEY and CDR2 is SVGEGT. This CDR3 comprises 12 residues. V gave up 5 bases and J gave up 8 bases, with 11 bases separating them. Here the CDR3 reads CASSRSSGTQYF. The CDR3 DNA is TGTGCCAGCAGTCGATCCTCTGGTACGCAGTATTTT.

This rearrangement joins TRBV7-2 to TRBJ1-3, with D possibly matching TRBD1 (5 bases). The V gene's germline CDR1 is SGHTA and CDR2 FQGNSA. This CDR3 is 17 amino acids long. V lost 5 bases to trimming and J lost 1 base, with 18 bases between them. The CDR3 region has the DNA TGTGCCAGCAGCACCCTAGGGGTTAGTTTGTCTGGAAACACCATATATTTT. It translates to CASSTLGVSLSGNTIYF.

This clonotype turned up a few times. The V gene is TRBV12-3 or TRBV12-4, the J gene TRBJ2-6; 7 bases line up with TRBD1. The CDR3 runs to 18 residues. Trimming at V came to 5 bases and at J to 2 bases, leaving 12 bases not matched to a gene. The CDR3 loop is CASSTGQDFIAGANVLTF. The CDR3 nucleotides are TGTGCCAGCAGTACAGGACAGGATTTCATCGCTGGGGCCAACGTCCTGACTTTC.

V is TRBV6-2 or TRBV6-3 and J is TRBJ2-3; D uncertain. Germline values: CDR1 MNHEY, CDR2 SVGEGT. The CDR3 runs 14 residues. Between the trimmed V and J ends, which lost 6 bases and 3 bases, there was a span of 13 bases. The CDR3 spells CASSLFRGTDTQYF. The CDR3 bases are TGTGCCAGCAGCCTCTTTCGCGGTACAGATACGCAGTATTTT.

The DNA of the CDR3 is TGTGCCAGCAGCCAAGATATTAACTCCGAGCAGTACTTC. Amino acid sequence: CASSQDINSEQYF. The chain combines TRBV14 with TRBJ2-7; D is undetermined. The CDR3 spans 13 residues. V was shortened by 0 bases and J by 6 bases, with 9 bases between the two germline ends. Germline CDR1 reads SGHDN; CDR2 reads FVKESK.

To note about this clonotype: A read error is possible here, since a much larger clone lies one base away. CDR3 sequence (DNA): TGTGCCAGCAGCGCCGACAGAGCCCAAGAGACCCAGTACTTC. Translating gives CASSADRAQETQYF. The chain joins TRBV13 to TRBJ2-5; D is possibly TRBD1 (5 bases). The CDR3 consists of 14 residues. The germline gives CDR1 PRHDT, CDR2 FYEKMQ (reference sequence). V was shortened by 5 bases and J by 1 base, with 11 bases between the two germline ends.

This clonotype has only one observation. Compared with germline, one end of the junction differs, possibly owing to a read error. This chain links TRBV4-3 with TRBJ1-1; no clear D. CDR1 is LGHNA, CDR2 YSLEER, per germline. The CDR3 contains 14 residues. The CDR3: CTSSQEGLNTEAFF. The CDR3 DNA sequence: TGCACCAGCAGCCAAGAAGGGTTGAACACTGAAGCTTTCTTT.

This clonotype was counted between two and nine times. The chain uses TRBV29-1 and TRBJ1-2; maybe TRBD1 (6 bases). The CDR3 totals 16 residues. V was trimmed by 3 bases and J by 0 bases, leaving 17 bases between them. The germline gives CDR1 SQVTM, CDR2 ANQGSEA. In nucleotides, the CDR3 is TGCAGCGTTGACGATCGGGGAGGGGGAACTAACTATGGCTACACCTTC. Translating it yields CSVDDRGGGTNYGYTF. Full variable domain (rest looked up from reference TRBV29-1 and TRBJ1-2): SAVISQKPSRDICQRGTSLTIQCQVDSQVTMMFWYRQQPGQSLTLIATANQGSEATYESGFVIDKFPISRPNLTFSTLTVSNMSPEDSSIYLCSVDDRGGGTNYGYTFGSGTRLTVV.

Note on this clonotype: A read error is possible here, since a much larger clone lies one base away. The CDR3 sequence: CASSLERGTGVSYEQYF. In DNA form, the CDR3 reads TGTGCCAGCAGCTTAGAGCGGGGGACAGGGGTCTCCTACGAGCAGTACTTC. This chain links TRBV7-2 with TRBJ2-7; TRBD1 matches at 10 bases. J was trimmed by 0 bases and V by 1 base; bases with no gene match: 6. Germline lookup yields CDR1 SGHTA and CDR2 FQGNSA. The CDR3 totals 17 residues.

The CDR3 sequence is CASSFGLDEQFF. In nucleotides, the CDR3 is TGTGCCAGCAGCTTCGGACTCGATGAGCAGTTCTTC. The chain joins TRBV5-5 to TRBJ2-1, with a tentative D call TRBD2 (5 bases). The CDR3 covers 12 residues. V dropped 2 bases and J dropped 8 bases, with 8 bases sitting between them. Looked up from germline, CDR1 is SGHKS and CDR2 is YYEKEE (reference sequence).

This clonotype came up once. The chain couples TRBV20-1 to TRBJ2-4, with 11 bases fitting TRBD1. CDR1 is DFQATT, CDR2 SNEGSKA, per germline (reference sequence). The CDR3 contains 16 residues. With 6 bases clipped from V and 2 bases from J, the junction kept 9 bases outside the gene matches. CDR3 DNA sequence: TGCAGTGCGGGCGGGACAGGGGGAGCATCCAAAAACATTCAGTACTTC. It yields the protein CSAGGTGGASKNIQYF.

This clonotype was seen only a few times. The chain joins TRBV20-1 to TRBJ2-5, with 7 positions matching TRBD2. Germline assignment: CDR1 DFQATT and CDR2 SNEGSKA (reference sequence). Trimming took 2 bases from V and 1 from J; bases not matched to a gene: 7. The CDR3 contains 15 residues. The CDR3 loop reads CSARTLATAQETQYF. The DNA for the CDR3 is TGCAGTGCTAGAACACTAGCGACCGCCCAAGAGACCCAGTACTTC.

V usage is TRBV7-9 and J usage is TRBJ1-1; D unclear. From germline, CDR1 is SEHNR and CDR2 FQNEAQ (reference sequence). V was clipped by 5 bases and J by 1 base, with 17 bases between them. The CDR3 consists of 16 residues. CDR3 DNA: TGTGCCAGCAGCCCTCTTGAACATTTATCGAACACTGAAGCTTTCTTT. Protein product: CASSPLEHLSNTEAFF.

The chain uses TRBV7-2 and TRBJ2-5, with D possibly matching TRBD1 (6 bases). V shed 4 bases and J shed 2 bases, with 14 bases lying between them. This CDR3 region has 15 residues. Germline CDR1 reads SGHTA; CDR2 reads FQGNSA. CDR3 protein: CASSYQGTGQETQYF. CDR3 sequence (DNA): TGTGCCAGCAGCTACCAGGGGACGGGGCAAGAGACCCAGTACTTC.

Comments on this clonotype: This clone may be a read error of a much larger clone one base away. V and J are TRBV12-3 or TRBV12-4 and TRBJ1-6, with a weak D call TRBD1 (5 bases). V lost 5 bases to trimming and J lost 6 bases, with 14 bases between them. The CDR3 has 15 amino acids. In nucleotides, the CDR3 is TGTGCCAGCAGTCAAGGACATCCTCTTAATTCACCCCTCCACTTT. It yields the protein CASSQGHPLNSPLHF.

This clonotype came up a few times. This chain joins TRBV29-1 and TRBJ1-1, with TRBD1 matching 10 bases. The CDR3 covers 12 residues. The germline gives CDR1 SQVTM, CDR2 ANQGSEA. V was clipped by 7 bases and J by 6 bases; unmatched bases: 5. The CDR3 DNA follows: TGCAGCGCGGGGACAGGGGAGTCTGAAGCTTTCTTT. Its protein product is CSAGTGESEAFF.